This TCR beta chain was found in a study of T cells in Graves' hyperthyroidism and ophthalmopathy. This CDR3 is 13 amino acids long. The V gene end was trimmed by 5 bases and the J gene end by 6 bases; junction bases not matched to a gene: 4. The germline V gene has CDR1 ENHRY and CDR2 SYGVKD. The source material, RNA transcripts, was used to amplify TCR beta CDR3 regions. First-round RT-PCR with HTBI primers amplified the TCR CDR3 region. TCRdb re-analysed the multiplex PCR reads in MiXCR, keeping a single row per CDR3 protein. Here the sample spans about 530,000 distinct CDR3 sequences, 17% being singletons.

The clonotype originates from a woman under 30 with Graves' ophthalmopathy. The sequenced sample was blood. The V gene is TRBV10-3, the J gene TRBJ2-1; the match to TRBD2 covers 7 bases. The CDR3 spells CAISILATNEQFF. The DNA for the CDR3 is TGTGCCATCAGTATACTAGCGACCAATGAGCAGTTCTTC.